This section outlines one TCR beta chain sequence together with its context. Its antigen remains unknown. Sequencing used immunoSEQ multiplex PCR; TCRdb keeps in-frame clones, though not all of them. The repertoire has 40,000 or so clones, roughly 80% of them found once; the top ten carry 4% to 6%. The data derive from a study of OX40 agonist ivuxolimab in advanced cancers. Autoimmune disease history or systemic immunosuppression meant exclusion. This CDR3 is built from 16 residues. Findings and limits, study-wide: Some nonresponders also had low normalized T-cell clonal expansion. Fewer expanded clones were found on average in CD4+ than in CD8+ T cells. CD4+ and CD8+ T cells in blood underwent clonal expansion by week 6 at 0.1 to 3.0 mg/kg.

J is TRBJ1-4 and V is TRBV21-1. TRBV21-1 constitutes a pseudogene. The receptor was derived from an adult with an advanced solid tumor such as melanoma, head and neck, liver or kidney cancer. The input for sequencing was CD4+ or CD8+ T cells sorted from blood, taken in a trial of the OX40 agonist ivuxolimab. CDR3 region: CASSKEGAPSKREAFF. CDR3 in DNA: TGTGCCAGCAGCAAAGAAGGGGCGCCCTCCAAAAGGGAGGCTTTTTTT.